A selection of T cell receptor beta chains follows, all from one sample in a study of T cell repertoires in ileal Crohn's disease. Clones were read by immunoSEQ multiplex PCR, and TCRdb kept only the in-frame ones, dropping some. The profile shows under 12,000 clones, roughly two thirds of them singletons. Sequencing used ileal tissue. Receptors were obtained from an adult with Crohn's disease. Both conserved end residues are part of each CDR3. The D gene is left open where the match is weak. Some rows have no size entry. The others give once, few or many, or a class for an expanded clone.

v_gene	d_gene	abundance	j_gene	CDR3aa	CDR3nt
TRBV28	TRBD2	NA	TRBJ2-7	CATKTGTSVTLEQYF	TGTGCCACCAAAACCGGGACTAGCGTGACGCTGGAGCAGTACTTC
TRBV6-1	NA	few	TRBJ1-1	CASSDPGFSNTEAFF	TGTGCCAGCAGTGACCCAGGGTTTTCGAACACTGAAGCTTTCTTT
TRBV9	TRBD2	NA	TRBJ2-3	CASSIGLAATDTQYF	TGTGCCAGCAGCATTGGACTAGCAGCCACAGATACGCAGTATTTT
TRBV15	NA	NA	TRBJ2-7	CATSREAGGVGEQYF	TGTGCCACCAGCAGAGAAGCCGGCGGGGTTGGCGAGCAGTACTTC
TRBV5-1	TRBD1	NA	TRBJ1-1	CASSLFRDRGIGNTEAFF	TGCGCCAGCAGTCTGTTCCGGGACAGGGGGATTGGGAACACTGAAGCTTTCTTT
TRBV7-6	TRBD2	NA	TRBJ2-7	CASSLYPPAGGSYEQYF	TGTGCCAGCAGCTTATACCCCCCGGCGGGAGGGTCCTACGAGCAGTACTTC
TRBV6-1	TRBD2	NA	TRBJ2-1	CASSSSWGGNEQFF	TGTGCCAGCAGTTCCTCCTGGGGGGGAAATGAGCAGTTCTTC
TRBV11-2	NA	few	TRBJ2-7	CASSSSGAWEQYF	TGTGCCAGCAGCTCGAGTGGTGCGTGGGAGCAGTACTTC
TRBV30	TRBD1	NA	TRBJ1-5	CAWTRGNNQPQHF	TGTGCCTGGACCAGGGGGAACAATCAGCCCCAGCATTTT
TRBV7-7	NA	NA	TRBJ2-7	CASSFNTGSEQYF	TGTGCTAGCAGCTTCAATACAGGGAGCGAGCAGTACTTC
TRBV15	NA	NA	TRBJ2-7	CATSRDFTKLYF	TGTGCCACCAGCAGAGATTTCACTAAACTGTACTTC
TRBV7-2	TRBD1	NA	TRBJ1-2	CASSLVVGGVYGYTF	TGTGCCAGCAGCTTAGTCGTAGGGGGCGTCTATGGCTACACCTTC
TRBV19	NA	NA	TRBJ1-4	CASSIGEAFLNEKLFF	TGTGCCAGTAGTATTGGCGAGGCTTTTTTGAATGAAAAACTGTTTTTT
TRBV30	TRBD1	NA	TRBJ2-3	CAWSLTGGAVDTQYF	TGTGCCTGGAGTTTGACAGGGGGTGCGGTAGATACGCAGTATTTT
TRBV19	NA	NA	TRBJ2-1	CASSIIPSSEGNNEQFF	TGTGCCAGTAGTATAATCCCCTCTAGCGAAGGTAACAATGAGCAGTTCTTC
TRBV18	NA	NA	TRBJ1-1	CASSPSKNTEAFF	TGTGCCAGCTCACCCTCTAAGAACACTGAAGCTTTCTTT
TRBV29-1	NA	NA	TRBJ1-2	CSVESRGGYGYTF	TGCAGCGTTGAATCCAGGGGAGGGTATGGCTACACCTTC
TRBV28	NA	NA	TRBJ1-1	CASSRRGANTEAFF	TGTGCCAGCAGTAGGCGGGGGGCGAACACTGAAGCTTTCTTT
TRBV7-8	NA	NA	TRBJ2-7	CASSLTSFTYEQYF	TGTGCCAGCAGCTTAACTTCGTTTACCTACGAGCAGTACTTC
TRBV5-6	TRBD2	NA	TRBJ2-7	CASSSGGGSYEQYF	TGTGCCAGCAGCTCCGGGGGGGGATCCTACGAGCAGTACTTC
TRBV7-9	TRBD2	NA	TRBJ2-7	CASSPGSSGVYEQYF	TGTGCCAGCAGCCCCGGTTCAAGCGGGGTCTACGAGCAGTACTTC
TRBV4-3	NA	NA	TRBJ1-3	CASSFWGDGSGNTIYF	TGCGCCAGCAGCTTCTGGGGGGACGGCTCTGGAAACACCATATATTTT
TRBV30	NA	NA	TRBJ1-2	CAWSGPDYYGYTF	TGTGCCTGGAGTGGGCCAGACTACTATGGCTACACCTTC
TRBV6-6	NA	NA	TRBJ1-1	CASSYSRENTEAFF	TGTGCCAGCAGTTACTCCAGGGAGAACACTGAAGCTTTCTTT
TRBV18	NA	NA	TRBJ2-1	CASSPDRSSYNEQFF	TGTGCCAGCTCACCTGACAGGAGCTCCTACAATGAGCAGTTCTTC
TRBV2	TRBD1	NA	TRBJ2-5	CASIDRGEGETQYF	TGTGCCAGCATAGACAGGGGGGAGGGAGAGACCCAGTACTTC